This T cell receptor beta chain was identified during a study of graft-versus-host responses after intestinal transplantation. The overall study: Each recipient received a multivisceral, liver-intestinal, or isolated intestinal graft. The study, taken as a whole, reports: Recipient marrow held GvH clones, some first seen in ileum or blood. The presence of high graft-versus-host to host-versus-graft clonal ratios in allografts characterized patients with graft-donor T cell macrochimerism.

Trimming at V came to 5 bases and at J to 6 bases, leaving 12 bases not matched to a gene. The V gene's germline CDR1 is SEHNR and CDR2 FQNEAQ (reference sequence). The CDR3 totals 16 residues. Clones were sequenced by immunoSEQ multiplex PCR, and TCRdb holds only the in-frame ones, with some missing. The sample shows tens of thousands of clones, roughly 92% of them seen only once. Of note for this clone: The antigen is undetermined.

Sequencing used PBMCs, obtained around 270 days after intestinal transplant. The sequence was obtained from a human patient who received an intestinal transplant, so some T cells may come from the graft donor. The rearrangement uses TRBV7-9 and TRBJ2-1, with TRBD2 matching over 8 bases. The CDR3 nucleotides read TGTGCCAGCAGCCCGCAGCGGGAGCAAGCTTTCAATGAGCAGTTCTTC. Its protein is CASSPQREQAFNEQFF.